One and the same sample provided the 28 T cell receptor beta chains below, sequenced in a study of human T cells and chemical hapten exposure. Time point reported: patch test 1, 2 weeks after DPC sensitization. Documented treatment: therapeutic diphenylcyclopropenone sensitization with weekly scalp DPC. TCRdb called the RACE reads again in MiXCR, with one record for every CDR3 protein. This sample has around 120,000 distinct CDR3 sequences, with roughly 13% found just once. The specimen was whole blood, collected in connection with sensitization to the hapten diphenylcyclopropenone (DPC). All receptors derive from a young man with alopecia areata. Some clones in this sample may be carry-over from other donors' samples.

The rearrangement links TRBV27 to TRBJ2-3; D ambiguous. V lost 5 bases and J lost 6, with 12 bases in between. The CDR3 covers 13 residues. Per the germline V gene, CDR1 is MNHEY and CDR2 is SMNVEV (reference sequence). The CDR3 nucleotides are TGTGCCAGCAGTACCAACCCCCTGGATACGCAGTATTTT. Residues: CASSTNPLDTQYF.

This clonotype came up a few times. This rearrangement joins TRBV18 to TRBJ1-6; unclear D gene. Trimming pared 2 bases from V and 7 bases from J, leaving 12 bases between. The CDR3 covers 15 residues. Germline assignment: CDR1 KGHSH and CDR2 LQKENI. Here the CDR3 reads CASSPVRERNSPLHF. The CDR3 DNA reads as TGTGCCAGCTCACCAGTACGGGAGAGGAATTCACCCCTCCACTTT. The whole variable domain, remainder taken from reference TRBV18 and TRBJ1-6, is NAGVMQNPRHLVRRRGQEARLRCSPMKGHSHVYWYRQLPEEGLKFMVYLQKENIIDESGMPKERFSAEFPKEGPSILRIQQVVRGDSAAYFCASSPVRERNSPLHFGNGTRLTVT.

This clonotype has only a few counts. This sequence joins TRBV19 and TRBJ2-1; 7 nucleotides agree with TRBD1. V shed 4 bases and J 7 bases; nucleotides not matched to a gene: 10. This CDR3 region has 15 residues. The germline gives CDR1 LNHDA, CDR2 SQIVND (reference sequence). The chain's CDR3 is CASSRSGQAVNEQFF. CDR3 coding DNA: TGTGCCAGTAGTAGAAGCGGACAGGCCGTTAATGAGCAGTTCTTC.

For the CDR3, the DNA is TGTGCCAGCAGTTTATCCGACAGGGCCACCTATGGCTACACCTTC. This sequence encodes CASSLSDRATYGYTF. The gene calls are TRBV27 and TRBJ1-2; 7 nucleotides align to TRBD1. The CDR3 runs to 15 residues. Looked up from germline, CDR1 is MNHEY and CDR2 is SMNVEV (reference sequence). The trim removed 0 bases at V and 4 bases at J, leaving 5 bases unmatched.

The chain couples TRBV27 to TRBJ1-5; D is undetermined. The CDR3 contains 13 residues. Germline loops: CDR1 MNHEY, CDR2 SMNVEV (reference sequence). Trimming left V 4 bases short and J 5 bases short, with 9 bases between. The CDR3 DNA sequence: TGTGCCAGCAGTTGGGCAGCTTATCAGCCCCAGCATTTT. The encoded protein is CASSWAAYQPQHF.

The table lists this clonotype with a few counts. The rearrangement joins TRBV6-4 to TRBJ2-3; TRBD2 matches 9 bases. The CDR3 covers 15 residues. Germline-derived CDR1 and CDR2 are MRHNA and SNTAGT. V lost 3 bases, J lost 6 bases, and 7 bases stayed unmatched. CDR3 nucleotides: TGTGCCAGCAGTGAAGGCGGGGGGGCCTTCGATACGCAGTATTTT. It codes for CASSEGGGAFDTQYF.

V usage is TRBV29-1 and J usage is TRBJ2-6; the match to TRBD2 covers 13 bases. The V segment lost 7 bases and the J segment 0 bases; nucleotides outside the gene matches: 6. In germline, CDR1 is SQVTM, CDR2 ANQGSEA. The CDR3 loop spans 17 amino acids. The CDR3 loop is CSARLAGGLSGANVLTF. DNA for the CDR3: TGCAGCGCACGACTAGCGGGGGGCCTCTCTGGGGCCAACGTCCTGACTTTC.

This clonotype was seen only a few times. The chain employs TRBV13 and TRBJ2-7; D may be TRBD1 (5 bases). The CDR3 is 17 residues long. The germline gives CDR1 PRHDT, CDR2 FYEKMQ (reference sequence). Trimming stripped 2 bases from V and 2 bases from J, with 19 bases between. The CDR3 coding sequence is TGTGCCAGCAGCTTACGCCTTGGGGCCAAGGCGACCTACGAGCAGTACTTC. It translates to CASSLRLGAKATYEQYF.

The table lists this clonotype with many counts. This sequence joins TRBV28 and TRBJ1-6; 8 bases are shared with TRBD1. In germline, CDR1 is MDHEN, CDR2 SYDVKM. The CDR3 is made up of 15 amino acids. V lost 6 bases and J lost 7; bases outside the gene matches: 8. The CDR3 here is CASRRPGQENSPLHF. CDR3 DNA sequence: TGTGCCAGCAGACGCCCGGGACAGGAGAATTCACCCCTCCACTTT.

The chain employs TRBV19 and TRBJ2-2, with 7 nucleotides matching TRBD1. The CDR3 runs to 17 residues. The trim removed 9 bases at V and 0 bases at J, leaving 13 bases unmatched. CDR1 and CDR2 (germline): LNHDA, SQIVND (reference sequence). This CDR3 is CASFPLADRANTGELFF. The CDR3 nucleotides are TGTGCCAGCTTTCCCTTGGCCGACAGGGCGAACACCGGGGAGCTGTTTTTT.

In its sample, this clonotype was seen a few times. The V gene is TRBV20-1, the J gene TRBJ2-2; no firm D call. Looked up from germline, CDR1 is DFQATT and CDR2 is SNEGSKA (reference sequence). This CDR3 region has 14 residues. Trimming stripped 2 bases from V and 3 bases from J, with 10 bases between. The CDR3 nucleotides are TGCAGTGCTAGACCCCCTTTTCACACCGGGGAGCTGTTTTTT. This sequence encodes CSARPPFHTGELFF.

This clonotype turned up a few times. The V and J genes are TRBV7-9 and TRBJ2-7; the match to TRBD1 covers 10 bases. V lost 0 bases, J lost 4 bases, and 3 bases stayed unmatched. The CDR3 length is 15 residues. The germline V gene encodes CDR1 SEHNR and CDR2 FQNEAQ (reference sequence). DNA for the CDR3: TGTGCCAGCAGCTTAGCCCGGACAGGGGGGTACGAGCAGTACTTC. This codes for CASSLARTGGYEQYF.

The chain combines TRBV6-1 with TRBJ2-7; 12 nucleotides match TRBD2. Germline V gives CDR1 MNHNS, CDR2 SASEGT. Trimming cost V 7 bases and J 0 bases; bases outside gene matches: 4. The CDR3 spans 15 residues. The CDR3 DNA follows: TGTGCCAGCATGACTAGCGGGGGAAGCTCCTACGAGCAGTACTTC. It is translated as CASMTSGGSSYEQYF.

This CDR3 is CASSYYGQGAAKNIQYF. Here the CDR3 DNA reads TGTGCCAGCAGTTATTACGGACAGGGGGCGGCCAAAAACATTCAGTACTTC. V and J are TRBV12-3 or TRBV12-4 and TRBJ2-4; TRBD1 matches 11 bases. V shed 4 bases and J 1 base; nucleotides not matched to a gene: 6. CDR3 length equals 17 residues.

This clonotype was observed many times. The chain recombines TRBV11-2 with TRBJ2-3, with unresolved D. The CDR3 is 15 amino acids. V was pared by 0 bases and J by 3 bases, with 10 bases between. Germline V gene lookup returns CDR1 SGHAT and CDR2 FQNNGV. CDR3 residues: CASSLEPKRTDTQYF. In DNA, the CDR3 is TGTGCCAGCAGCTTAGAACCTAAAAGGACAGATACGCAGTATTTT.

This clonotype was counted between two and nine times. V is TRBV2 and J is TRBJ2-3; D is uncertain. The CDR3 contains 15 residues. Germline CDR1 is SNHLY and CDR2 is FYNNEI. V was cut by 6 bases and J by 1 base, with 14 bases left in between. Written as DNA, the CDR3 is TGTGCCAGCAGGCCGTGGGTGGAAGGCACAGATACGCAGTATTTT. It codes for CASRPWVEGTDTQYF.

The chain is built from TRBV7-8 and TRBJ2-2; TRBD1 aligns across 9 bases. Germline V gene lookup returns CDR1 SGHVS and CDR2 FQNEAQ. The CDR3 length is 16 residues. V shed 5 bases and J 5 bases; nucleotides not matched to a gene: 9. CDR3 DNA: TGTGCCAGCAGCAACACAGGGGGCTTGCTGACCGGGGAGCTGTTTTTT. Protein: CASSNTGGLLTGELFF.

This clonotype occurred many times. This chain links TRBV9 with TRBJ1-6; tentatively, D is TRBD1 (6 bases). Germline CDR1 SGDLS, CDR2 YYNGEE. Deletions cut 4 bases from V and 3 bases from J, with 17 bases between. This CDR3 is built from 17 residues. CDR3 region: CASSRGGEFLYNSPLHF. The CDR3 DNA sequence: TGTGCCAGCAGCAGAGGGGGGGAGTTCCTCTATAATTCACCCCTCCACTTT.

The chain couples TRBV3-1 to TRBJ1-1; D uncertain. The CDR3 loop spans 13 amino acids. Trimming took 7 bases from V and 1 from J, leaving 10 bases between them. CDR1 is LGHDT, CDR2 YNNKEL, per germline (reference sequence). Here the CDR3 reads CASNPGPNTEAFF. The CDR3 DNA follows: TGTGCCAGCAACCCAGGTCCGAACACTGAAGCTTTCTTT.

This clonotype was observed at least ten times. The rearrangement joins TRBV7-6 to TRBJ1-5; 9 nucleotides line up with TRBD1. CDR3 length equals 15 residues. Germline CDR1 reads SGHVS; CDR2 reads FNYEAQ. J gave up 4 bases and V 1 base, and 2 bases lay outside the gene matches. CDR3 nucleotide sequence: TGTGCCAGCAGCTTAGGGGGGACAGGGAATCAGCCCCAGCATTTT. Protein: CASSLGGTGNQPQHF.

This clonotype occurred a few times. In DNA form, the CDR3 reads TGTGCCACCAGTGCGGGAACTAACTATGGCTACACCTTC. This codes for CATSAGTNYGYTF. The chain recombines TRBV24-1 with TRBJ1-2; no definite D call. Germline-derived CDR1 and CDR2 are KGHDR and SFDVKD. Trimming shortened V by 5 bases and J by 0 bases, and 6 bases separated the two germline ends. There are 13 residues in the CDR3.

This clonotype came up many times. This chain links TRBV7-2 with TRBJ1-3; 8 nucleotides align to TRBD1. This CDR3 comprises 14 residues. Trimming took 6 bases from V and 2 from J; bases not matched to a gene: 3. Germline V lookup: CDR1 SGHTA, CDR2 FQGNSA. CDR3 DNA: TGTGCCAGCAGTCGGACAGGGACTGGAAACACCATATATTTT. The encoded protein is CASSRTGTGNTIYF.

In the case of this clonotype: A junction end diverges from the germline sequence, so it may reflect a read error. The rearrangement joins TRBV5-4 to TRBJ1-1; D perhaps matches TRBD1 (5 bases). The germline CDR1 and CDR2 sequences are SGHNT and YYREEE (reference sequence). The CDR3 runs 14 residues. CDR3 protein: CVSSLGGENTEAFF. The CDR3 bases are TGTGTCAGCAGCTTGGGGGGTGAGAACACTGAAGCTTTCTTT. The full variable domain, its missing parts supplied by reference TRBV5-4 and TRBJ1-1, is ETGVTQSPTHLIKTRGQQVTLRCSSQSGHNTVSWYQQALGQGPQFIFQYYREEENGRGNFPPRFSGLQFPNYSSELNVNALELDDSALYLCVSSLGGENTEAFFGQGTRLTVV.

This clonotype was counted between two and nine times. The rearrangement uses TRBV11-2 and TRBJ2-2; D is unclear. From germline, CDR1 is SGHAT and CDR2 FQNNGV. This CDR3 spans 16 amino acids. Trimming removed 6 bases from V and 4 bases from J, with 18 bases in between. CDR3 loop: CASRPPFGEVTGELFF. CDR3 DNA sequence: TGTGCCAGCAGACCCCCCTTTGGAGAAGTCACCGGGGAGCTGTTTTTT.

This clonotype was recorded a few times. The chain combines TRBV27 with TRBJ2-1; 12 bases map to TRBD2. This CDR3 contains 16 residues. Germline trimming cut 0 bases from V and 6 bases from J; bases unmatched to any gene: 3. The germline gives CDR1 MNHEY, CDR2 SMNVEV (reference sequence). The CDR3 bases are TGTGCCAGCAGTTTATCCGGACTAGCGGGGCGCAATGAGCAGTTCTTC. This gives the protein CASSLSGLAGRNEQFF.

The rearrangement uses TRBV9 and TRBJ2-7; D remains unclear. V was shortened by 0 bases and J by 7 bases, with 14 bases between the two germline ends. The CDR3 has 14 residues. Germline-derived CDR1 and CDR2 are SGDLS and YYNGEE. DNA for the CDR3: TGTGCCAGCAGCGTAGGGCCGGATCCTTGGGAGCAGTACTTC. It yields the protein CASSVGPDPWEQYF.

The chain uses TRBV4-3 and TRBJ2-5, with 9 bases aligning to TRBD2. This CDR3 is built from 14 residues. Germline V gene lookup returns CDR1 LGHNA and CDR2 YSLEER. Losses at the gene ends were 0 bases for V and 7 bases for J; bases not matched to a gene: 3. This chain's CDR3 is CASSQDLAGRTQYF. CDR3 bases: TGCGCCAGCAGCCAAGATCTAGCGGGGCGGACCCAGTACTTC.

This clonotype was recorded many times. The V gene is TRBV6-5, the J gene TRBJ2-2, with TRBD1 matching 9 bases. The CDR3 is 18 amino acids. After removal of 6 bases from V and 7 bases from J, the junction contained 18 bases not matched to a gene. Germline V gene data show CDR1 as MNHEY and CDR2 as SVGAGI. The CDR3 loop reads CASSLLGRRDRADGELFF. The DNA of the CDR3 is TGTGCCAGCAGCTTACTAGGGCGGCGGGACAGGGCGGACGGGGAGCTGTTTTTT.